Presented here are 13 T cell receptor beta chains from one specimen sequenced in a study of cytotoxic CD8 clonotypes in ibrutinib-treated CLL. TCRdb's copy holds only in-frame clones and misses some; the assay was immunoSEQ multiplex PCR. This table has 110,000 to 150,000 clones, about three quarters appearing once. Sequencing used PBMCs, obtained after 24 months of ibrutinib treatment. The receptor source for this set is a human donor with chronic lymphocytic leukemia.

V usage is TRBV14 and J usage is TRBJ2-3, with D tentatively TRBD2 (6 bases). Trimming shortened V by 3 bases and J by 2 bases, and 12 bases separated the two germline ends. The germline CDR1 and CDR2 sequences are SGHDN and FVKESK. This CDR3 comprises 15 residues. This CDR3 reads CASSQGGAITDTQYF. The CDR3 DNA reads TGTGCCAGCAGCCAGGGCGGGGCGATCACAGATACGCAGTATTTT. Looking up the rest from reference TRBV14 and TRBJ2-3 gives the full variable domain: EAGVTQFPSHSVIEKGQTVTLRCDPISGHDNLYWYRRVMGKEIKFLLHFVKESKQDESGMPNNRFLAERTGGTYSTLKVQPAELEDSGVYFCASSQGGAITDTQYFGPGTRLTVL.

CDR3 bases: TGTGCCAGCAGCCAAGCGGGAGTGGGGGAAAGGGGCTACACCTTC. Its protein is CASSQAGVGERGYTF. This sequence joins TRBV4-2 and TRBJ1-2; D possibly corresponds to TRBD1 (5 bases). Trimming cost V 1 base and J 8 bases, with 17 bases left between them. Germline CDR1 reads LGHNA; CDR2 reads YNFKEQ. This CDR3 has 15 amino acids.

The V call is TRBV28, the J call TRBJ1-1; maybe TRBD1 (6 bases). This CDR3 region has 15 residues. CDR1 is MDHEN and CDR2 is SYDVKM in the germline V gene. V gave up 5 bases and J gave up 1 base, with 14 bases separating them. The DNA of the CDR3 is TGTGCCAGCAGTCGGGGGGGCAGTTCGAACACTGAAGCTTTCTTT. Translated: CASSRGGSSNTEAFF.

This chain connects TRBV7-8 to TRBJ1-1; perhaps TRBD1 as D (5 bases). Germline V gives CDR1 SGHVS, CDR2 FQNEAQ. Trimming took off 5 bases at V and 4 bases at J, with 17 bases between the two ends. This CDR3 spans 15 amino acids. The CDR3 loop is CASSKGGAPSTEAFF. DNA of the CDR3: TGTGCCAGCAGCAAAGGAGGGGCCCCGAGCACTGAAGCTTTCTTT.

The chain has TRBV11-2 and TRBJ1-1, with a possible D match to TRBD1 (5 bases). The CDR3 sequence is 14 residues long. Germline values: CDR1 SGHAT, CDR2 FQNNGV. V gave up 4 bases and J gave up 1 base, with 10 bases separating them. The CDR3 sequence is CASSWGTGNTEAFF. The DNA for the CDR3 is TGTGCCAGCAGCTGGGGGACGGGGAACACTGAAGCTTTCTTT.

The chain has TRBV25-1 and TRBJ1-5, with no clear D. The V gene's germline CDR1 is MGHDK and CDR2 SYGVNS. The CDR3 is 15 amino acids. Between the trimmed V and J ends, which lost 4 bases and 0 bases, there was a span of 10 bases. The CDR3 here is CASSAPDHSNQPQHF. For the CDR3, the DNA is TGTGCCAGCAGTGCCCCGGACCATAGCAATCAGCCCCAGCATTTT.

CDR3 nucleotides: TGTGCCTGGAGGGGGACAGGGGGCTTCCATCAGCCCCAGCATTTT. Amino acid sequence: CAWRGTGGFHQPQHF. The chain joins TRBV30 to TRBJ1-5, with TRBD1 matching 12 bases. The CDR3 spans 15 residues. Germline values: CDR1 GTSNPN, CDR2 SVGIG (reference sequence). Trimming cost V 3 bases and J 5 bases; bases outside gene matches: 5. The whole variable domain, filled in from reference TRBV30 and TRBJ1-5, reads SQTIHQWPATLVQPVGSPLSLECTVEGTSNPNLYWYRQAAGRGLQLLFYSVGIGQISSEVPQNLSASRPQDRQFILSSKKLLLSDSGFYLCAWRGTGGFHQPQHFGDGTRLSIL.

There are a few counts of this clone. The genes are TRBV10-3 and TRBJ2-7; no firm D call. Germline values: CDR1 ENHRY, CDR2 SYGVKD. V lost 0 bases, J lost 5 bases, and 8 bases lay in between. The CDR3 is made up of 13 amino acids. CDR3 DNA: TGTGCCATCAGTGAGTCGGTTCGGCACGAGCAGTACTTC. This translates into CAISESVRHEQYF.

The chain combines TRBV18 with TRBJ2-3, with D possibly TRBD2 on 5 matching bases. Germline loops: CDR1 KGHSH, CDR2 LQKENI. The CDR3 sequence is 15 residues long. The germline V and J ends were trimmed by 2 bases and 1 base, with 10 bases remaining between them. The DNA for the CDR3 is TGTGCCAGCTCACCAATTCGAGCGGGCACAGATACGCAGTATTTT. This gives the protein CASSPIRAGTDTQYF.

V is TRBV7-2 and J is TRBJ1-1; a weak D match, TRBD1 (6 bases). The V end lost 1 base, the J end lost 5 bases, and 14 bases lay between the germline ends. This CDR3 contains 15 residues. Germline values: CDR1 SGHTA, CDR2 FQGNSA. The CDR3 region has the DNA TGTGCCAGCAGCTTAGTGGGCAGGGGTGGGACTGAAGCTTTCTTT. This gives the protein CASSLVGRGGTEAFF.

The gene calls are TRBV30 and TRBJ2-7, with D perhaps assigned TRBD1 or TRBD2 (6 bases each). The CDR3 has 12 amino acids. Deletions cut 5 bases from V and 5 bases from J, with 13 bases between. From germline, CDR1 is GTSNPN and CDR2 SVGIG (reference sequence). CDR3 in DNA: TGTGCCTGGGGCGGGACACGCGACGAGCAGTACTTC. Translating it yields CAWGGTRDEQYF.

This clone came up a few times. The V gene is TRBV7-9, the J gene TRBJ2-1; TRBD1 matches at 9 bases. The CDR3 totals 15 residues. Looked up from germline, CDR1 is SEHNR and CDR2 is FQNEAQ (reference sequence). The V segment lost 5 bases and the J segment 7 bases; nucleotides outside the gene matches: 9. This CDR3 is CASSRTGGRGNEQFF. The DNA for the CDR3 is TGTGCCAGCAGCCGTACAGGGGGCAGAGGGAATGAGCAGTTCTTC.

A remark on this clone: This clone may be a read error of a much larger clone one base away. The sample has other DNA sequences that encode this CDR3 too. The genes are TRBV6-6 and TRBJ2-5; the match to TRBD2 covers 8 bases. This CDR3 contains 14 residues. Losses at the gene ends were 6 bases for V and 5 bases for J; bases not matched to a gene: 8. CDR1 is MNHNY and CDR2 is SVGAGI in the germline V gene (reference sequence). The CDR3 DNA reads as TGTGCCAGCAGCCCCGGGACTAGTGGGGAGACCCAGTACTTC. It yields the protein CASSPGTSGETQYF.